This T cell receptor (beta chain) was recorded in a study of cytomegalovirus exposure and HLA in healthy donors. Study-wide findings and caveats: Sequencing artifact likely explains a cluster of highly shared sequence variants. Cytomegalovirus association was assigned to some 160 TCR beta chains.

Primers: 60 Vbeta forward and 13 Jbeta reverse. TCRdb keeps only in-frame clones here, not all; method: immunoSEQ multiplex PCR. The table has 150,000 to 200,000 clones, under 75% seen once. Concerning this clone: Its antigen is unknown.

With 2 bases clipped from V and 5 bases from J, the junction kept 4 bases outside the gene matches. The CDR3 contains 15 residues. Germline loops: CDR1 SNHLY, CDR2 FYNNEI. This receptor was obtained from a man in his forties in good health and CMV-seropositive. Input material: PBMCs. This rearrangement joins TRBV2 to TRBJ1-5; TRBD1 matches 9 bases. The CDR3: CASSELGQGYQPQHF. Written as DNA, the CDR3 is TGTGCCAGCAGTGAACTGGGACAGGGCTATCAGCCCCAGCATTTT. The full variable domain, in which reference TRBV2 and TRBJ1-5 provide the parts outside the CDR3, is EPEVTQTPSHQVTQMGQEVILRCVPISNHLYFYWYRQILGQKVEFLVSFYNNEISEKSEIFDDQFSVERPDGSNFTLKIRSTKLEDSAMYFCASSELGQGYQPQHFGDGTRLSIL.